The clone carrying this T cell receptor beta chain was picked up many times. Its target is unknown. Germline loops: CDR1 ENHRY, CDR2 SYGVKD. V was shortened by 6 bases and J by 0 bases, with 9 bases between the two germline ends. CDR3 size: 13 residues. This sample was taken from a study of blood T cells in healthy people across ages. Overall study context: Capture via template switching afforded approximately one barcoded beta molecule per two T cells. Study observations and caveats: TCR beta diversity tracked closely with naive T cell percentage. Higher diversity and more naive CD4+ cells were features of long-lived donors, compared to aged donors.

For the second PCR, which ran for about 7 to 11 cycles, a sample-barcoded 5' primer and a J-beta primer mix were used. Every sample gave at least 2.5 million paired-end reads containing CDR3. TCRdb analysed the 5' RACE reads with MiXCR anew, one entry per CDR3 protein. The table shows 850,000 or so distinct CDR3 sequences, with roughly 26% occurring only once. V is TRBV10-3 and J is TRBJ2-7; no clear D. The sequenced sample was blood. The TCR was taken from an elderly woman in good health. In DNA, the CDR3 is TGTGCCATCAGCGAGACCAGCTCCTACGAGCAGTACTTC. Protein product: CAISETSSYEQYF.